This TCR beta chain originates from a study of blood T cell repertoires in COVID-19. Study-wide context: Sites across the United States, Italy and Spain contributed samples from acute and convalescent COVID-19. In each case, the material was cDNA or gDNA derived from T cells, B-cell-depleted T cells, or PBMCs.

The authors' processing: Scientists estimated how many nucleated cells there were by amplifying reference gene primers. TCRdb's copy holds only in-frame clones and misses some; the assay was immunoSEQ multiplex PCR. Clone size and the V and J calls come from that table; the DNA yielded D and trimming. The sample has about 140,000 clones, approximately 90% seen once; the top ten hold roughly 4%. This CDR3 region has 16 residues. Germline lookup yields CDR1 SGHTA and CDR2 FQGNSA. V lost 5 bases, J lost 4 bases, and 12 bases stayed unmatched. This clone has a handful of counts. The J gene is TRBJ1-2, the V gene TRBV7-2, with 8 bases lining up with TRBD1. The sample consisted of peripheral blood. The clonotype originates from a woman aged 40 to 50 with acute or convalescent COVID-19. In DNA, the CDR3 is TGTGCCAGCAGCCCGAGACAGACAGGGGCCCCCTATGGCTACACCTTC. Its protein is CASSPRQTGAPYGYTF.